One and the same sample provided the 17 T cell receptor beta chains below, sequenced in a study of identical twins. MiXCR, applied by TCRdb to the 5' RACE reads, yields one record per CDR3 protein. The sample has hundreds of thousands of distinct CDR3 sequences, 21% seen once. Another study also made use of these data, one on T cells expressing NK-cell markers.

Sequencing was carried out using PBMCs. The receptor set was obtained from a woman younger than 30 in good health.

The chain couples TRBV10-3 to TRBJ2-1, with TRBD2 matching over 7 bases. With 2 bases clipped from V and 1 base from J, the junction kept 8 bases outside the gene matches. The CDR3 has 17 amino acids. The germline CDR1 and CDR2 sequences are ENHRY and SYGVKD. The DNA for the CDR3 is TGTGCCATCAGTGAGCTGGGAGGGAGACTATCCTACAATGAGCAGTTCTTC. Translating it yields CAISELGGRLSYNEQFF.

The chain combines TRBV5-1 with TRBJ2-1, with 10 bases identical to TRBD1. Germline V lookup: CDR1 SGHRS, CDR2 YFSETQ. V gave up 4 bases and J gave up 5 bases; unmatched junction bases: 12. The CDR3 spans 17 residues. The CDR3 region is CASSPSAGQGGNNEQFF. Here the CDR3 DNA reads TGCGCCAGCAGCCCGTCGGCCGGACAGGGGGGAAACAATGAGCAGTTCTTC.

The CDR3: CASSPRVRGTYEQYF. Here the CDR3 DNA reads TGTGCCAGCAGTCCCCGGGTCAGAGGCACCTACGAGCAGTACTTC. The chain couples TRBV7-2 to TRBJ2-7, with D unresolved. The CDR3 consists of 15 residues. CDR1 and CDR2 (germline): SGHTA, FQGNSA. V lost 6 bases to trimming and J lost 2 bases, with 17 bases between them. Full variable domain (remainder filled in from reference TRBV7-2 and TRBJ2-7): GAGVSQSPSNKVTEKGKDVELRCDPISGHTALYWYRQSLGQGLEFLIYFQGNSAPDKSGLPSDRFSAERTGGSVSTLTIQRTQQEDSAVYLCASSPRVRGTYEQYFGPGTRLTVT.

J is TRBJ2-7 and V is TRBV5-1; TRBD2 aligns across 10 bases. V trimming: 1 base; J trimming: 7 bases; junction bases outside the gene matches: 8. The V gene's germline CDR1 is SGHRS and CDR2 YFSETQ. The CDR3 consists of 15 residues. Written as DNA, the CDR3 is TGCGCCAGCAGCTTGATACTAGCGGGGCCTGGGGAGCAGTACTTC. Translated, it gives CASSLILAGPGEQYF.

This clonotype was counted at least ten times. The chain joins TRBV7-9 to TRBJ2-3; 8 nucleotides agree with TRBD2. Germline V gene data show CDR1 as SEHNR and CDR2 as FQNEAQ (reference sequence). This CDR3 region has 13 residues. The ends lost 3 bases at V and 6 bases at J; junction bases unmatched: 2. The CDR3 nucleotides are TGTGCCAGCAGCTTCCCGGGGGGGGATACGCAGTATTTT. This sequence encodes CASSFPGGDTQYF.

This clonotype was seen more than once but under ten times. V is TRBV7-2 and J is TRBJ2-3; TRBD1 agrees at 12 bases. The CDR3 extends over 16 amino acids. Germline V CDR1 and CDR2: SGHTA, FQGNSA. J was trimmed by 5 bases and V by 5 bases; bases with no gene match: 8. CDR3 DNA: TGTGCCAGCAGCGTCTGGGACAGGGGGCTGGTAGATACGCAGTATTTT. The encoded protein is CASSVWDRGLVDTQYF.

This clonotype was counted a few times. The V and J genes are TRBV7-2 and TRBJ2-7, with D unresolved. This CDR3 has 14 amino acids. Trimming cost V 5 bases and J 5 bases, with 16 bases left between them. From germline, CDR1 is SGHTA and CDR2 FQGNSA. This CDR3 is CASSLRSGRDEQYF. The DNA of the CDR3 is TGTGCCAGCAGCCTTAGGTCGGGCCGAGACGAGCAGTACTTC.

J is TRBJ1-1 and V is TRBV5-1; D remains ambiguous. Trimming left V 0 bases short and J 7 bases short, with 13 bases between. The CDR3 consists of 14 residues. CDR1 is SGHRS and CDR2 is YFSETQ in the germline V gene. CDR3 loop: CASSLGSAGNEAFF. CDR3 nucleotide sequence: TGCGCCAGCAGCTTGGGCTCCGCCGGGAATGAAGCTTTCTTT.

This clonotype has only a few counts. The chain uses TRBV7-2 and TRBJ2-7; D might be TRBD1 or TRBD2, each matching 5 bases. Trimming took 5 bases from V and 2 from J, leaving 13 bases between them. This CDR3 is 14 amino acids long. Germline V gene lookup returns CDR1 SGHTA and CDR2 FQGNSA. The DNA for the CDR3 is TGTGCCAGCAGCACGGGACGTACTCCCTACGAGCAGTACTTC. It specifies CASSTGRTPYEQYF.

This clonotype showed up just a few times. V usage is TRBV20-1 and J usage is TRBJ2-5; 10 bases are shared with TRBD2. V lost 1 base to trimming and J lost 7 bases; unmatched junction nucleotides: 9. Germline CDR1 and CDR2: DFQATT and SNEGSKA (reference sequence). The CDR3 runs 15 residues. For the CDR3, the DNA is TGCAGTGCTAGAGGTAGCGGGGGGCCGAGTGGGACCCAGTACTTC. Translation gives CSARGSGGPSGTQYF.

This clonotype was counted a few times. The V and J genes are TRBV4-3 and TRBJ2-1; 8 positions agree with TRBD1. This CDR3 region has 15 residues. Germline lookup yields CDR1 LGHNA and CDR2 YSLEER. The J segment lost 7 bases and the V segment lost 1 base, leaving 6 bases of the junction unmatched. The CDR3 DNA follows: TGCGCCAGCAGCCAAGGACAGGGGATTGGTAATGAGCAGTTCTTC. Its protein is CASSQGQGIGNEQFF.

This clonotype was observed many times. The chain links TRBV29-1 to TRBJ2-3, with D perhaps matching TRBD1 (6 bases). V was clipped by 8 bases and J by 1 base, with 22 bases between them. Germline lookup yields CDR1 SQVTM and CDR2 ANQGSEA. CDR3 length: 16 residues. CDR3 protein: CSSTGTKVGGTDTQYF. The CDR3 coding sequence is TGCAGCTCTACCGGGACAAAGGTCGGCGGCACAGATACGCAGTATTTT.

This sequence joins TRBV5-8 and TRBJ2-3; 8 bases are a match to TRBD1. The CDR3 is made up of 16 amino acids. The ends lost 4 bases at V and 0 bases at J; junction bases unmatched: 7. Germline V gives CDR1 SGHTS, CDR2 YDEGEE. The CDR3 spells CASSPSQGASTDTQYF. CDR3 in DNA: TGTGCCAGCAGCCCCTCCCAGGGGGCTAGCACAGATACGCAGTATTTT.

The chain combines TRBV7-9 with TRBJ2-3, with TRBD2 as a possible D gene (6 bases). This CDR3 comprises 13 residues. Trimming removed 8 bases at V and 3 bases at J, with 12 bases between. Germline lookup yields CDR1 SEHNR and CDR2 FQNEAQ (reference sequence). CDR3 nucleotide sequence: TGTGCCAGCGCCGTCGGGGGAACAGATACGCAGTATTTT. Amino acids: CASAVGGTDTQYF.

This clonotype has at least ten counts. This chain links TRBV9 with TRBJ2-1; 7 bases agree with TRBD2. V dropped 2 bases and J dropped 3; count of bases not matched to a gene: 5. CDR1 is SGDLS and CDR2 is YYNGEE in the germline V gene. The CDR3 has 15 amino acids. DNA of the CDR3: TGTGCCAGCAGCGTCCGGGACTATAACTACAATGAGCAGTTCTTC. It translates to CASSVRDYNYNEQFF.

The table lists this clonotype with a few counts. This chain uses TRBV20-1 with TRBJ2-7; 7 bases agree with TRBD1. With V trimmed by 7 bases and J by 5 bases, 8 bases remained unmatched. The CDR3 loop spans 12 amino acids. Germline CDR1 and CDR2: DFQATT and SNEGSKA (reference sequence). This CDR3 is CSVQTGSHEQYF. CDR3 coding DNA: TGCAGTGTCCAGACAGGGAGCCACGAGCAGTACTTC.

V is TRBV21-1 and J is TRBJ2-1; the D call of TRBD1 is as the table states it, not checked on the DNA. TRBV21-1 is a pseudogene locus. There are 17 residues in the CDR3. CDR3: CASSSPSRDRGDSEQFF. The CDR3 DNA reads TGTGCCAGCAGCTCCCCTTCCCGGGACAGGGGGGATAGTGAGCAGTTCTTC.